The TCR beta chain described here comes from a study of blood T cell repertoires in COVID-19. J gave up 3 bases and V 7 bases, and 7 bases lay outside the gene matches. Germline CDR1 and CDR2: MDHEN and SYDVKM. The CDR3 extends over 15 amino acids. Clones were sequenced by immunoSEQ multiplex PCR, and TCRdb holds only the in-frame ones, with some missing. The data hold approximately 37,000 clones, with about 89% observed a single time. Sequencing was done on a sample of peripheral blood. The clonotype comes from a man aged 45 to 65 with active COVID-19. The V gene is TRBV28, the J gene TRBJ2-1, with 9 bases fitting TRBD2. The CDR3 DNA reads as TGTGCCAGCACCCTGGGGACTAGCAGCTACAATGAGCAGTTCTTC. Protein product: CASTLGTSSYNEQFF.